One sample yielded the 23 T cell receptor beta chains listed below, sequenced in a study of shared clonotypes between healthy human individuals. The method was immunoSEQ multiplex PCR; TCRdb's version includes in-frame clones alone and lacks a portion of them. This table has a few million clones, about 94% appearing once. The sample taken for sequencing was naive CD4+ T cells sorted from blood. The subset was: CD45RA+ positively selected. All receptors come from a man between 18 and 29 years old in good health.

The CDR3, as DNA: TGTGCCAGCAGCTTAATCGGGGTTAGTCAGCCCCAGCATTTT. Amino acids: CASSLIGVSQPQHF. The chain combines TRBV7-2 with TRBJ1-5; D remains ambiguous. Trimming shortened V by 2 bases and J by 6 bases, and 11 bases separated the two germline ends. This CDR3 is 14 amino acids long. CDR1 is SGHTA, CDR2 FQGNSA, per germline.

This chain connects TRBV10-3 to TRBJ2-1; D is possibly TRBD1 (7 bases). CDR1 ENHRY and CDR2 SYGVKD come from the germline V gene. The CDR3 is 16 residues long. Trimming shortened V by 0 bases and J by 1 base, and 10 bases separated the two germline ends. The CDR3 loop reads CAISESSGGSYNEQFF. The CDR3 nucleotides read TGTGCCATCAGTGAGTCCTCAGGGGGGTCCTACAATGAGCAGTTCTTC.

For this clone: This sample also contains other DNA sequences that code for the same CDR3. The V gene is TRBV15, the J gene TRBJ2-7; 8 bases align to TRBD1. V shed 0 bases and J 3 bases; nucleotides not matched to a gene: 1. CDR1 and CDR2 (germline): LNHNV, YYDKDF (reference sequence). This CDR3 comprises 14 residues. CDR3 in DNA: TGTGCCACCAGCAGAGAAGGACAGGGCTACGAGCAGTACTTC. Translation gives CATSREGQGYEQYF. The whole variable domain, remainder taken from reference TRBV15 and TRBJ2-7, is DAMVIQNPRYQVTQFGKPVTLSCSQTLNHNVMYWYQQKSSQAPKLLFHYYDKDFNNEADTPDNFQSRRPNTSFCFLDIRSPGLGDTAMYLCATSREGQGYEQYFGPGTRLTVT.

The chain has TRBV2 and TRBJ2-1; D is unclear. Trimming stripped 6 bases from V and 6 bases from J, with 6 bases between. Germline V gene sequence: CDR1 SNHLY, CDR2 FYNNEI. CDR3 size: 11 residues. The CDR3 sequence is CASRVFNEQFF. CDR3 coding DNA: TGTGCCAGCAGAGTGTTCAATGAGCAGTTCTTC.

This clone was seen only a few times. The chain uses TRBV30 and TRBJ1-5, with a tentative D call TRBD1 (6 bases). Trimming pared 3 bases from V and 1 base from J, leaving 13 bases between. This CDR3 contains 15 residues. Per the germline V gene, CDR1 is GTSNPN and CDR2 is SVGIG (reference sequence). This chain's CDR3 is CAWSPGHSSNQPQHF. CDR3 nucleotides: TGTGCCTGGAGCCCGGGACACAGCAGCAATCAGCCCCAGCATTTT.

About this clone itself: Other DNA sequences within the sample encode an identical CDR3. The chain combines TRBV9 with TRBJ1-1; D ambiguous. Germline lookup yields CDR1 SGDLS and CDR2 YYNGEE. The CDR3 has 14 residues. Trimming stripped 0 bases from V and 1 base from J, with 7 bases between. The CDR3: CASSVAQKNTEAFF. The CDR3 DNA is TGTGCCAGCAGCGTAGCCCAGAAGAACACTGAAGCTTTCTTT.

This clone came up once. Other DNA sequences in the same sample also yield this CDR3. CDR3 nucleotides: TGTGCCAGCAGTTACTTAACAGGGGAAGAGACCCAGTACTTC. Amino acid sequence: CASSYLTGEETQYF. The V call is TRBV6-5, the J call TRBJ2-5, with TRBD1 identical over 7 bases. CDR3 length: 14 residues. The J segment lost 3 bases and the V segment lost 1 base, leaving 2 bases of the junction unmatched. Germline lookup yields CDR1 MNHEY and CDR2 SVGAGI.

This clone was seen only once. In the same sample, other DNA sequences code for this CDR3. This chain joins TRBV18 and TRBJ1-4; a possible D gene is TRBD1 (6 bases). The length of the CDR3 is 15 residues. Germline values: CDR1 KGHSH, CDR2 LQKENI. With 3 bases removed from V and 5 bases from J, the gap between germline ends came to 13 bases. CDR3 DNA: TGTGCCAGCTCACCGCCAGGGGCCCCAAATGAAAAACTGTTTTTT. Encoded protein: CASSPPGAPNEKLFF.

The chain links TRBV18 to TRBJ2-7, with D perhaps matching TRBD1 (6 bases). CDR3 length equals 13 residues. The V gene's germline CDR1 is KGHSH and CDR2 LQKENI. The ends were cut back, 5 bases at V and 4 bases at J, with 12 bases in the middle. Here the CDR3 DNA reads TGTGCCAGCTCAGTTAAACAGGGTTACGAGCAGTACTTC. Its translation: CASSVKQGYEQYF.

CDR3 sequence: CASSRSTGTHYGYTF. In DNA, the CDR3 is TGCGCCAGCAGCCGGAGCACCGGGACACATTATGGCTACACCTTC. This chain links TRBV4-1 with TRBJ1-2, with a weak D call TRBD1 (6 bases). The V gene lost 4 bases and the J gene lost 5 bases, with 17 bases spanning the gap. Germline V lookup: CDR1 MGHRA, CDR2 YSYEKL. The CDR3 totals 15 residues.

This chain joins TRBV9 and TRBJ1-6; D is uncertain. Germline V gene sequence: CDR1 SGDLS, CDR2 YYNGEE. This CDR3 is built from 12 residues. Deletions cut 4 bases from V and 6 bases from J, with 5 bases between. The chain's CDR3 is CASSPSNSPLHF. The CDR3 coding sequence is TGTGCCAGCAGCCCCTCTAATTCACCCCTCCACTTT.

This chain connects TRBV6-5 to TRBJ2-7; D unresolved. V dropped 3 bases and J dropped 4 bases, with 10 bases sitting between them. Germline V gene lookup returns CDR1 MNHEY and CDR2 SVGAGI. The CDR3 runs to 13 residues. The CDR3 loop is CASSYLPGYEQYF. DNA of the CDR3: TGTGCCAGCAGTTATCTTCCGGGTTACGAGCAGTACTTC.

This chain joins TRBV7-2 and TRBJ2-4; 8 bases are shared with TRBD1. Trimming removed 4 bases from V and 3 bases from J; junction bases left unmatched: 5. Germline V gene lookup returns CDR1 SGHTA and CDR2 FQGNSA. The CDR3 is 15 residues long. In DNA, the CDR3 is TGTGCCAGCAGCTCTAACAGGGGGAACAAAAACATTCAGTACTTC. Protein sequence: CASSSNRGNKNIQYF.

This sequence joins TRBV7-3 and TRBJ2-5; the D call may be TRBD1 or TRBD2 (5 bases each). This CDR3 contains 15 residues. The germline V and J ends were trimmed by 0 bases and 4 bases, with 12 bases remaining between them. Germline CDR1 is SGHTA and CDR2 is FQGTGA. The DNA for the CDR3 is TGTGCCAGCAGCTTAACGGGGCTAGCCGTAGAGACCCAGTACTTC. Protein product: CASSLTGLAVETQYF.

This chain connects TRBV19 to TRBJ1-2; D unresolved. This CDR3 spans 11 amino acids. The germline V gene has CDR1 LNHDA and CDR2 SQIVND (reference sequence). The germline V and J ends were trimmed by 11 bases and 3 bases, with 10 bases remaining between them. CDR3 loop: CALTPHYGYTF. The DNA of the CDR3 is TGTGCCCTTACCCCCCACTATGGCTACACCTTC.

The chain joins TRBV10-3 to TRBJ2-7, with D perhaps matching TRBD2 (5 bases). V lost 3 bases and J lost 4, with 16 bases in between. Looked up from germline, CDR1 is ENHRY and CDR2 is SYGVKD. The CDR3 runs to 15 residues. CDR3 amino acids: CAISDSVDWRYEQYF. The CDR3 DNA reads as TGTGCCATCAGTGATTCGGTAGATTGGAGGTACGAGCAGTACTTC.

About this clone: The sample carries other DNA sequences with the same CDR3. V gene TRBV18 combines with J gene TRBJ1-5; the match to TRBD1 covers 10 bases. Germline V gene sequence: CDR1 KGHSH, CDR2 LQKENI. The V gene end was trimmed by 2 bases and the J gene end by 2 bases; junction bases not matched to a gene: 0. The CDR3 has 15 amino acids. CDR3 coding DNA: TGTGCCAGCTCACCAGGGACAGGGGGCAATCAGCCCCAGCATTTT. Translated: CASSPGTGGNQPQHF.

About this clone itself: Other DNA sequences from this sample encode an identical CDR3 as well. The chain carries TRBV6-1 and TRBJ1-2, with no clear D. The V gene lost 3 bases and the J gene lost 4 bases, with 12 bases spanning the gap. The CDR3 spans 14 residues. Germline values: CDR1 MNHNS, CDR2 SASEGT. The CDR3 nucleotides are TGTGCCAGCAGTGAGGCGGGTTGGGGCTATGGCTACACCTTC. This translates into CASSEAGWGYGYTF.

V usage is TRBV19 and J usage is TRBJ1-1, with 11 bases identical to TRBD1. Germline CDR1 and CDR2: LNHDA and SQIVND (reference sequence). The trim removed 1 base at V and 8 bases at J, leaving 3 bases unmatched. The CDR3 has 14 amino acids. CDR3 sequence: CASSIVGTGGEAFF. The CDR3 nucleotides are TGTGCCAGTAGTATAGTCGGGACAGGGGGGGAAGCTTTCTTT. Supplemented by reference TRBV19 and TRBJ1-1, the full variable domain reads DGGITQSPKYLFRKEGQNVTLSCEQNLNHDAMYWYRQDPGQGLRLIYYSQIVNDFQKGDIAEGYSVSREKKESFPLTVTSAQKNPTAFYLCASSIVGTGGEAFFGQGTRLTVV.

Only one count was recorded for this clone. The rearrangement joins TRBV6-1 to TRBJ1-1; perhaps TRBD1 as D (5 bases). The germline gives CDR1 MNHNS, CDR2 SASEGT. V gave up 0 bases and J gave up 0 bases, with 17 bases separating them. The CDR3 runs to 18 residues. The CDR3 here is CASSEAQTRGTMNTEAFF. In nucleotides, the CDR3 is TGTGCCAGCAGTGAAGCCCAAACCCGGGGCACCATGAACACTGAAGCTTTCTTT.

The chain links TRBV5-1 to TRBJ2-2; D tentatively fits TRBD1 or TRBD2 (6 bases each). The CDR3 sequence is 16 residues long. V lost 3 bases to trimming and J lost 1 base, with 13 bases between them. CDR1 is SGHRS, CDR2 YFSETQ, per germline. This chain's CDR3 is CASSSGDFLNTGELFF. CDR3 DNA sequence: TGCGCCAGCAGCTCAGGGGACTTCCTGAACACCGGGGAGCTGTTTTTT.

V and J are TRBV20-1 and TRBJ2-1, with D possibly TRBD2 on 7 matching bases. CDR1 DFQATT and CDR2 SNEGSKA come from the germline V gene (reference sequence). The length of the CDR3 is 10 residues. Between the trimmed V and J ends, which lost 7 bases and 8 bases, there was a span of 9 bases. The CDR3 bases are TGCAGTGTAGGGGGGGATGAGCAGTTCTTC. It is translated as CSVGGDEQFF.

V usage is TRBV5-1 and J usage is TRBJ2-7, with TRBD2 matching 7 bases. The CDR3 runs to 18 residues. The junction had 16 bases not matched to a gene; V was cut back by 4 bases and J by 0 bases. CDR1 is SGHRS, CDR2 YFSETQ, per germline. In DNA form, the CDR3 reads TGCGCCAGCAGCCGACAGCCAACGGCGGGGGAGTACTCCTACGAGCAGTACTTC. This codes for CASSRQPTAGEYSYEQYF.